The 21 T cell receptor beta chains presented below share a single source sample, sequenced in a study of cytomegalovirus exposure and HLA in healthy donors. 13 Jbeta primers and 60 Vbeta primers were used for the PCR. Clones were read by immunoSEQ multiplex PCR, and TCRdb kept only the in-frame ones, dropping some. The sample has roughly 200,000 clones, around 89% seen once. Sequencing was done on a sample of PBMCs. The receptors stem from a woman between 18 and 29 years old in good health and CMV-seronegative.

The CDR3 DNA reads TGTGCTAGTGGTACCAACAGGGGGCGCGTCACTGAAGCTTTCTTT. Residues: CASGTNRGRVTEAFF. The chain links TRBV12-5 to TRBJ1-1; TRBD1 aligns across 9 bases. Germline CDR1 LGHNT, CDR2 FRNRAP. V shed 5 bases and J 4 bases; nucleotides not matched to a gene: 8. The CDR3 is made up of 15 amino acids.

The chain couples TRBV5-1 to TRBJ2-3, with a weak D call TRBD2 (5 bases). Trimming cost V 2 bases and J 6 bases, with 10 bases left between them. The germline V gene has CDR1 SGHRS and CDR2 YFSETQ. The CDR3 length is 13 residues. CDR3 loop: CASSFGGTDTQYF. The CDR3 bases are TGCGCCAGCAGCTTTGGAGGAACGGATACGCAGTATTTT.

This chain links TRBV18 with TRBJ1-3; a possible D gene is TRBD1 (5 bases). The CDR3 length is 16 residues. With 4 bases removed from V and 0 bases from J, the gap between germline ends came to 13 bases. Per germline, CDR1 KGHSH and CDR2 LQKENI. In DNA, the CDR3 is TGTGCCAGCTCACTTGAAGGACACAACTCTGGAAACACCATATATTTT. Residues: CASSLEGHNSGNTIYF.

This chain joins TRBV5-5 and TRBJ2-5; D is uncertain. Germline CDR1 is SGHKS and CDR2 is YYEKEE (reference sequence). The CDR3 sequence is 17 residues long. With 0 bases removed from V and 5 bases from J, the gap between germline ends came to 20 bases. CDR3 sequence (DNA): TGTGCCAGCAGCTTGGGGTTCGTGTTGGAGCCCCAGGAGACCCAGTACTTC. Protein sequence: CASSLGFVLEPQETQYF.

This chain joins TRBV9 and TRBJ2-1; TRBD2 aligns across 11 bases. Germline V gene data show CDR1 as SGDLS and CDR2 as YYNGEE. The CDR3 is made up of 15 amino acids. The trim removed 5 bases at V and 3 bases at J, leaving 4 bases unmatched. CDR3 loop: CASRELAGDYNEQFF. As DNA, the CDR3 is TGTGCCAGCAGAGAACTAGCGGGGGACTACAATGAGCAGTTCTTC.

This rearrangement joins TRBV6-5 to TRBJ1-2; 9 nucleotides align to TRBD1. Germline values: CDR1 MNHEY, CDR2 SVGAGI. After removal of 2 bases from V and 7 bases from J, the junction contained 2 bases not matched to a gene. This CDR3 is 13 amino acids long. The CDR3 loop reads CASSYRTGVGYTF. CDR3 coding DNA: TGTGCCAGCAGTTACCGGACAGGGGTTGGCTACACCTTC.

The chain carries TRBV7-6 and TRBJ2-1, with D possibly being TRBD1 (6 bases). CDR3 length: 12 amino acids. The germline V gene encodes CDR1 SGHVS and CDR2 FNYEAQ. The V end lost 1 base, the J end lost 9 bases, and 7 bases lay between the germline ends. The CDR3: CASSLVRGEQFF. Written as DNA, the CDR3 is TGTGCCAGCAGCTTAGTCAGGGGTGAGCAGTTCTTC.

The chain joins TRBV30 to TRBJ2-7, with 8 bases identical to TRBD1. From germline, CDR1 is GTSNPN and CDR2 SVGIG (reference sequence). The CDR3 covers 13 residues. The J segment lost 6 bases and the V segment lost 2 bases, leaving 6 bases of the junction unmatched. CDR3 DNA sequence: TGTGCCTGGAGTTTACAGGGGGACTCCGAGCAGTACTTC. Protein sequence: CAWSLQGDSEQYF. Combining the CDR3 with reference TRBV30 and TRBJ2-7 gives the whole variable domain SQTIHQWPATLVQPVGSPLSLECTVEGTSNPNLYWYRQAAGRGLQLLFYSVGIGQISSEVPQNLSASRPQDRQFILSSKKLLLSDSGFYLCAWSLQGDSEQYFGPGTRLTVT.

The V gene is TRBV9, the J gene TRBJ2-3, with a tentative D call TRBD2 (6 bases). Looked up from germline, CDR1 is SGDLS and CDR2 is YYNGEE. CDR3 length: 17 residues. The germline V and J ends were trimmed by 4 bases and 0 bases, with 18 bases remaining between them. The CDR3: CASSPNLGGASTDTQYF. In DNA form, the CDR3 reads TGTGCCAGCAGCCCTAACCTAGGAGGGGCTAGCACAGATACGCAGTATTTT.

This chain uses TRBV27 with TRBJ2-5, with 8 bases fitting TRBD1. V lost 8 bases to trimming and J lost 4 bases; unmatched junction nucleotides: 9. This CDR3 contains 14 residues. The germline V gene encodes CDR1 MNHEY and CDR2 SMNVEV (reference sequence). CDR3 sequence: CASSWQGAGETQYF. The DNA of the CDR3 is TGTGCCAGCTCGTGGCAGGGGGCTGGAGAGACCCAGTACTTC.

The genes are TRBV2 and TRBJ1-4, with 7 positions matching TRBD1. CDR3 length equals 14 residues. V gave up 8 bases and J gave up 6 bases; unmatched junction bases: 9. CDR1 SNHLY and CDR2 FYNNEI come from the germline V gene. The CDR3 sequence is CASDLTGEDEKLFF. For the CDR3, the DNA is TGTGCCAGCGACCTCACAGGGGAGGATGAAAAACTGTTTTTT.

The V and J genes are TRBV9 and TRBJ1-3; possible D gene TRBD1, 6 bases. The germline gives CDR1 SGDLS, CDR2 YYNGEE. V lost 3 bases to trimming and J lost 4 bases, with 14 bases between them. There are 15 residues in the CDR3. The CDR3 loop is CASSGQQGSGNTIYF. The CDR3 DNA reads TGTGCCAGCAGCGGCCAACAGGGTTCCGGAAACACCATATATTTT.

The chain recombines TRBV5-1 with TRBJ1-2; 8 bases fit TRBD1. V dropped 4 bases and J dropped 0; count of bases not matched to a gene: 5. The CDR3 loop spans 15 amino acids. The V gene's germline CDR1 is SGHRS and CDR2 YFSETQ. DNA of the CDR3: TGCGCCAGCAGCCTGACAGGGGTAGCTAACTATGGCTACACCTTC. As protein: CASSLTGVANYGYTF. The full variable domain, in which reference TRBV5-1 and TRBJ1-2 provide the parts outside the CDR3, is KAGVTQTPRYLIKTRGQQVTLSCSPISGHRSVSWYQQTPGQGLQFLFEYFSETQRNKGNFPGRFSGRQFSNSRSEMNVSTLELGDSALYLCASSLTGVANYGYTFGSGTRLTVV.

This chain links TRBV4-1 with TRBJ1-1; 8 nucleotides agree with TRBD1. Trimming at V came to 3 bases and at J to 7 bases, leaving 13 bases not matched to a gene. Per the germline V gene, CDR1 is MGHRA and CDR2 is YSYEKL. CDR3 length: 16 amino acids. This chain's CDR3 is CASSQGPGRDRYEAFF. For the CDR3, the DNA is TGCGCCAGCAGCCAGGGCCCCGGACGGGACAGGTATGAAGCTTTCTTT.

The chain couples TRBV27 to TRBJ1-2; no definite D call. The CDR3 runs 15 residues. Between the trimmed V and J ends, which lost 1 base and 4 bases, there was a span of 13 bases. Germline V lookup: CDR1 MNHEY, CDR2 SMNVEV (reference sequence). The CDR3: CASSLLGILPYGYTF. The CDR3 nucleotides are TGTGCCAGCAGTTTATTGGGCATCCTTCCCTATGGCTACACCTTC.

CDR3 protein: CASSGRDSYGQPQHF. The CDR3 DNA follows: TGTGCCAGCAGCGGCCGGGACAGCTACGGACAGCCCCAGCATTTT. The chain joins TRBV5-6 to TRBJ1-5; the match to TRBD1 covers 7 bases. J was trimmed by 7 bases and V by 4 bases; bases with no gene match: 11. CDR1 SGHDT and CDR2 YYEEEE come from the germline V gene. This CDR3 is 15 amino acids long.

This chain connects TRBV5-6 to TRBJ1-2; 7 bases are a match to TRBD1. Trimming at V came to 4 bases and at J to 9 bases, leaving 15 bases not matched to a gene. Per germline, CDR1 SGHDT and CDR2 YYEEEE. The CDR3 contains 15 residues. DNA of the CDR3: TGTGCCAGCAGCCGTGCGGGACAGTCAGGTAGCAGCTACACCTTC. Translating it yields CASSRAGQSGSSYTF.

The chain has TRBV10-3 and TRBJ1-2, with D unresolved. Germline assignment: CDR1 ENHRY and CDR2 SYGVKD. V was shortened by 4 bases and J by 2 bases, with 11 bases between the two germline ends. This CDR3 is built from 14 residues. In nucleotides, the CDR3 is TGTGCCATCAGTGGGTACAGAGCAAACTATGGCTACACCTTC. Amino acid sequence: CAISGYRANYGYTF.

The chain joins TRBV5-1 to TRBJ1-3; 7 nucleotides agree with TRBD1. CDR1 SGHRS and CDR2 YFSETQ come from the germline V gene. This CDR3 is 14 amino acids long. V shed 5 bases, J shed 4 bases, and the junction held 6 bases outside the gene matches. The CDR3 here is CASSRGLSGNTIYF. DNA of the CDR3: TGCGCCAGCAGTAGGGGGCTTTCGGGAAACACCATATATTTT. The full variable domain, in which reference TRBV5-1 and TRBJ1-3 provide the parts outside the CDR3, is KAGVTQTPRYLIKTRGQQVTLSCSPISGHRSVSWYQQTPGQGLQFLFEYFSETQRNKGNFPGRFSGRQFSNSRSEMNVSTLELGDSALYLCASSRGLSGNTIYFGEGSWLTVV.

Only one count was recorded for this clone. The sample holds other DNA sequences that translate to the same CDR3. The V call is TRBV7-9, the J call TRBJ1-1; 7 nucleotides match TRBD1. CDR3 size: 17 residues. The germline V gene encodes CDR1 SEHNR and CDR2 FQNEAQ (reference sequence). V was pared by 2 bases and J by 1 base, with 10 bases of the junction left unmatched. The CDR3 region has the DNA TGTGCCAGCAGCTTACCGAGAGGACAGGAGCCGAACACTGAAGCTTTCTTT. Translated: CASSLPRGQEPNTEAFF.

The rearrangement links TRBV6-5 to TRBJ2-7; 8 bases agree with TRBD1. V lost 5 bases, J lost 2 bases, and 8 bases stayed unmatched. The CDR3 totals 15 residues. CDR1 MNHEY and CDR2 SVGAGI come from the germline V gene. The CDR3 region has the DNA TGTGCCAGCAGTCTCCGGGACAGGTTCGCCTACGAGCAGTACTTC. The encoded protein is CASSLRDRFAYEQYF.